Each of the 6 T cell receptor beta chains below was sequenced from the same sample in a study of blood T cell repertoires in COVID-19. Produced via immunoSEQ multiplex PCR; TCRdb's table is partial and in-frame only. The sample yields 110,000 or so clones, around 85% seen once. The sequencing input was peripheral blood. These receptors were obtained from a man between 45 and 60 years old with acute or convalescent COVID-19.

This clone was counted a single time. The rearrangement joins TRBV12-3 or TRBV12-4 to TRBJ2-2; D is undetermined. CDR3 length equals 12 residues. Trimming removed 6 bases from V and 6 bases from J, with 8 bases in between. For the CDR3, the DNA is TGTGCCAGCAGGTCACATGCCGGGGAGCTGTTTTTT. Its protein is CASRSHAGELFF.

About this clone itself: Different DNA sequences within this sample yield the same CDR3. The DNA of the CDR3 is TGTGCCAGCAGCGTGGACAGAAACTATGGCTACACCTTC. Translation gives CASSVDRNYGYTF. V gene TRBV9 combines with J gene TRBJ1-2, with D tentatively TRBD1 (6 bases). CDR1 and CDR2 from the germline V gene are SGDLS and YYNGEE. The CDR3 runs to 13 residues. Trimming stripped 2 bases from V and 2 bases from J, with 7 bases between.

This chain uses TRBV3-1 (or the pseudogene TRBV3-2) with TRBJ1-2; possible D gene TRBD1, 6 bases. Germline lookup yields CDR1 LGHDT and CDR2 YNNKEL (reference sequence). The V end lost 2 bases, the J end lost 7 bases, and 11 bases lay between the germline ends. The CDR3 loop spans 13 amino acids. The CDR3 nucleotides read TGTGCCAGCAGCCAAACAGGGAACGGTGGCTACACCTTC. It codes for CASSQTGNGGYTF.

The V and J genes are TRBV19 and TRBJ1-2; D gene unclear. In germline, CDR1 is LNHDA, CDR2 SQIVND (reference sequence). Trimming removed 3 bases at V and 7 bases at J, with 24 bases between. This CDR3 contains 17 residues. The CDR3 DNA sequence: TGTGCCAGTAGTATTGGCCCTTTCTCTGGCGCGGCCGTTGGCTACACCTTC. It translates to CASSIGPFSGAAVGYTF. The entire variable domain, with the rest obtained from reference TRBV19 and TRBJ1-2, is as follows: DGGITQSPKYLFRKEGQNVTLSCEQNLNHDAMYWYRQDPGQGLRLIYYSQIVNDFQKGDIAEGYSVSREKKESFPLTVTSAQKNPTAFYLCASSIGPFSGAAVGYTFGSGTRLTVV.

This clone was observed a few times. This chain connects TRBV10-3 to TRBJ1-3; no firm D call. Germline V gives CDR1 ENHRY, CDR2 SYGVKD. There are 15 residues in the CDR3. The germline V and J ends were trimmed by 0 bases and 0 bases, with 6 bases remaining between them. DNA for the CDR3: TGTGCCATCAGTGAGTCGGGGAGCTCTGGAAACACCATATATTTT. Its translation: CAISESGSSGNTIYF.

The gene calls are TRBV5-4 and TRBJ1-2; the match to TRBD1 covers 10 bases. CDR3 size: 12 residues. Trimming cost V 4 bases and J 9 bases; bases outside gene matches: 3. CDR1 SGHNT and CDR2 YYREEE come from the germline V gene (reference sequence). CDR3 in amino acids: CASSAGQGSYTF. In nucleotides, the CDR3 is TGTGCCAGCAGCGCGGGACAGGGGAGCTACACCTTC.